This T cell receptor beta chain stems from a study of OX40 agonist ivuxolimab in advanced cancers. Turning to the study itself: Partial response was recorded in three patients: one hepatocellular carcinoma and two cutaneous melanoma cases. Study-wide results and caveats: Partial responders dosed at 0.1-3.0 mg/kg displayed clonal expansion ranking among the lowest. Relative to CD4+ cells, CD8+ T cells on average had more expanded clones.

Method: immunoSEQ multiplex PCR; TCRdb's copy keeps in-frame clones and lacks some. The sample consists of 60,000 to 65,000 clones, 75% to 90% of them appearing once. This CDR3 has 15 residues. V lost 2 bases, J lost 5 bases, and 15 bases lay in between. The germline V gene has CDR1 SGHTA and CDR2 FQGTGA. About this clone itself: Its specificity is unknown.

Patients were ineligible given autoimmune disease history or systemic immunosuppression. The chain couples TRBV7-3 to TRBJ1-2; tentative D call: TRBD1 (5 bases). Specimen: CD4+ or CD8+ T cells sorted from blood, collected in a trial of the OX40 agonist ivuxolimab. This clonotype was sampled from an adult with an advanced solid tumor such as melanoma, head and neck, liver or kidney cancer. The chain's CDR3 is CASSLGPGTTYGYTF. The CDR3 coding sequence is TGTGCCAGCAGCTTAGGCCCAGGGACGACATATGGCTACACCTTC.